This section outlines one T cell receptor beta chain sequence together with its context. This record comes from a study of blood T cell repertoires in COVID-19. Study at large: Sites across the United States, Italy and Spain contributed samples from acute and convalescent COVID-19. PBMCs, B-cell-depleted T cells, or T cells were the source of the cDNA or gDNA that made up the material.

There are 13 residues in the CDR3. Germline V CDR1 and CDR2: SEHNR, FQNEAQ (reference sequence). With 9 bases removed from V and 4 bases from J, the gap between germline ends came to 12 bases. The method was immunoSEQ multiplex PCR; TCRdb's version includes in-frame clones alone and lacks a portion of them. This table has over 45,000 clones, 75% to 95% appearing once. The chain has TRBV7-9 and TRBJ2-2, with D tentatively TRBD1 (5 bases). Sequencing used peripheral blood. This clonotype originated in a human donor in a cohort sampled during active COVID-19. CDR3 loop: CARRGLVTGELFF. CDR3 bases: TGTGCCAGAAGGGGCCTAGTCACCGGGGAGCTGTTTTTT. The full variable domain, rest sourced from reference TRBV7-9 and TRBJ2-2, is DTGVSQNPRHKITKRGQNVTFRCDPISEHNRLYWYRQTLGQGPEFLTYFQNEAQLEKSRLLSDRFSAERPKGSFSTLEIQRTEQGDSAMYLCARRGLVTGELFFGEGSRLTVL.